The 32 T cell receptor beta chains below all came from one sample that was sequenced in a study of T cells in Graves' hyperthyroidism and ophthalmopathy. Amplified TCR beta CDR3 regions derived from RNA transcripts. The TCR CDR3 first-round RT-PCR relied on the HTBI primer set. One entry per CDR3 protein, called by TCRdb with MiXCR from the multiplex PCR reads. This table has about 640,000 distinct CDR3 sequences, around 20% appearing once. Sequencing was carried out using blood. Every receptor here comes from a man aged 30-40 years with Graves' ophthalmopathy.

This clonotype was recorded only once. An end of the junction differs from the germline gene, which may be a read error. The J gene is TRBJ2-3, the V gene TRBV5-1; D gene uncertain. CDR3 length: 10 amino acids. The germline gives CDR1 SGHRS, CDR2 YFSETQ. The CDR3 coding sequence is TGTGCCGGGCAGGCTAATACGCAGTATTTT. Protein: CAGQANTQYF.

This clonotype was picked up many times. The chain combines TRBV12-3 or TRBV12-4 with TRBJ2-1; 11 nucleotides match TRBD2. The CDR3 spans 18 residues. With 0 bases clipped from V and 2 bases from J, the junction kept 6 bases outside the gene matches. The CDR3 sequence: CASSLAGLAGGTYNEQFF. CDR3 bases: TGTGCCAGCAGTTTAGCGGGGCTAGCGGGAGGAACCTACAATGAGCAGTTCTTC.

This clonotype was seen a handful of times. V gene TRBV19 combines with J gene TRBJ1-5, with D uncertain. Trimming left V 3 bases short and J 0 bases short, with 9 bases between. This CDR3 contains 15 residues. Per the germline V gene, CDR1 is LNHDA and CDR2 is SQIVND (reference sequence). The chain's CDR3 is CASSIYGDSNQPQHF. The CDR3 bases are TGTGCCAGTAGTATCTACGGGGATAGCAATCAGCCCCAGCATTTT.

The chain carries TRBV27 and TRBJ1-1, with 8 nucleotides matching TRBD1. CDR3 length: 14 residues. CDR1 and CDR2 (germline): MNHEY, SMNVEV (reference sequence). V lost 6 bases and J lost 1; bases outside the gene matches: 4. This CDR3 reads CASRAGGRNTEAFF. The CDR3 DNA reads TGTGCCAGCAGGGCAGGGGGCCGGAACACTGAAGCTTTCTTT.

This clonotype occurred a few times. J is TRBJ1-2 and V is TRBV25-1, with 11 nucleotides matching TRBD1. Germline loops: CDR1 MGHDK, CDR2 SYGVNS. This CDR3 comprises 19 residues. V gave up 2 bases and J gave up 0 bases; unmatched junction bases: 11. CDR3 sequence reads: CASSEGPRTGGRSNYGYTF. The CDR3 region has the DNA TGTGCCAGCAGTGAAGGCCCAAGGACAGGGGGCAGATCTAACTATGGCTACACCTTC.

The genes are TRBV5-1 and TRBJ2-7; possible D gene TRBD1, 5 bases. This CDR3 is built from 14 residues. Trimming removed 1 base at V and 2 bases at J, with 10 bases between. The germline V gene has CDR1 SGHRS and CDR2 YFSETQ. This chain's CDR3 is CASSLQGSPYEQYF. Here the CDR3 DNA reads TGCGCCAGCAGCTTGCAGGGTTCTCCCTACGAGCAGTACTTC.

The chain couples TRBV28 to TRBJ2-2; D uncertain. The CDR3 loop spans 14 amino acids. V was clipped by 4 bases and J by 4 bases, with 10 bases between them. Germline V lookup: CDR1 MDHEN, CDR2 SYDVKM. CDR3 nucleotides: TGTGCCAGCAGTTCGGGCGGATTCACCGGGGAGCTGTTTTTT. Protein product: CASSSGGFTGELFF.

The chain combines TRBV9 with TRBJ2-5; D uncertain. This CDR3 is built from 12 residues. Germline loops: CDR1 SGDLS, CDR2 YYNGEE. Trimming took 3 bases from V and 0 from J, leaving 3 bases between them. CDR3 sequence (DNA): TGTGCCAGCAGCGGATACCAAGAGACCCAGTACTTC. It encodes CASSGYQETQYF.

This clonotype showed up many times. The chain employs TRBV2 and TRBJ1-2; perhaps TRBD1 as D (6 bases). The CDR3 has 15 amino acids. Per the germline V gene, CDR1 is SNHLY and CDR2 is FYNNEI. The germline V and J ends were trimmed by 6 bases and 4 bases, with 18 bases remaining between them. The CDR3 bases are TGTGCCAGCAGCGAGGGCAGGGGCGGGGTCTATGGCTACACCTTC. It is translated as CASSEGRGGVYGYTF. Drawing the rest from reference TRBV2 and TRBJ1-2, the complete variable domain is EPEVTQTPSHQVTQMGQEVILRCVPISNHLYFYWYRQILGQKVEFLVSFYNNEISEKSEIFDDQFSVERPDGSNFTLKIRSTKLEDSAMYFCASSEGRGGVYGYTFGSGTRLTVV.

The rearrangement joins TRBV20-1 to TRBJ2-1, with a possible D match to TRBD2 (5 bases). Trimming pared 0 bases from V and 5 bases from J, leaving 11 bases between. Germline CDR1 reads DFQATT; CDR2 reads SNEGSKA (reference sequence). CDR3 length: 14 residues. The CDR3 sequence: CSARDVATNNEQFF. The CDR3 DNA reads TGCAGTGCTAGAGACGTAGCGACCAACAATGAGCAGTTCTTC.

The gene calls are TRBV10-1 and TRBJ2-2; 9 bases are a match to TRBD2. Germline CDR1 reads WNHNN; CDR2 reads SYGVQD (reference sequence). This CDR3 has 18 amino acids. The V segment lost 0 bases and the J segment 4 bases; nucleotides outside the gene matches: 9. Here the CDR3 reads CASSESGLAFGSTGELFF. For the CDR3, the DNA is TGCGCCAGCAGTGAGTCGGGACTAGCTTTTGGGAGCACCGGGGAGCTGTTTTTT.

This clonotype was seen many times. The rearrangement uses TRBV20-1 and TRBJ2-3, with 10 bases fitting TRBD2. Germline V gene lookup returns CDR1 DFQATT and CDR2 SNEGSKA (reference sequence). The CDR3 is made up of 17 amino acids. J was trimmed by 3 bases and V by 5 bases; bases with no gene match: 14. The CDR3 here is CSAVRGGLAGATDTQYF. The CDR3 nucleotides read TGCAGTGCTGTACGGGGAGGGCTAGCGGGAGCAACAGATACGCAGTATTTT.

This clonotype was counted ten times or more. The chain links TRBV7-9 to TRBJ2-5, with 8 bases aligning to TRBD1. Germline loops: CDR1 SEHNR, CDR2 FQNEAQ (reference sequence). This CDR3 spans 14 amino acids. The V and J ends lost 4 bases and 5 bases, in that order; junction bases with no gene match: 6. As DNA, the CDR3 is TGTGCCAGCAGCTCGACAGGGGTATCGGAGACCCAGTACTTC. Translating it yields CASSSTGVSETQYF.

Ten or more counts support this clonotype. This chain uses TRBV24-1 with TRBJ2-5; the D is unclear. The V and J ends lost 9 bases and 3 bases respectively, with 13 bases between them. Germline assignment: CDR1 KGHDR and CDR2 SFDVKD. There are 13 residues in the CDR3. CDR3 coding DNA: TGTGCCACCTCCCGTGGTGGGGAAGAGACCCAGTACTTC. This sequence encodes CATSRGGEETQYF.

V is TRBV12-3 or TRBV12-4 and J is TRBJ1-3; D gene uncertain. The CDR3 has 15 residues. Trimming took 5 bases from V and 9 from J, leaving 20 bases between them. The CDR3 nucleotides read TGTGCCAGCAGTACCCCGGGCCTCCGATACGCCACCATATATTTT. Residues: CASSTPGLRYATIYF.

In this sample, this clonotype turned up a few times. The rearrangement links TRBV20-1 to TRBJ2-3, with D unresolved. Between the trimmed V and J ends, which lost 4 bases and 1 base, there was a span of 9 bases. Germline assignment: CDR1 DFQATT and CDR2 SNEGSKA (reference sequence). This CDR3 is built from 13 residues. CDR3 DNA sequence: TGCAGTGCTATGCCGCAGGGCACAGATACGCAGTATTTT. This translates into CSAMPQGTDTQYF.

CDR3 coding DNA: TGCAGTGCTAGAGATCACCGATCCCCGAGGGGCTACGAGCAGTACTTC. Protein product: CSARDHRSPRGYEQYF. The V and J genes are TRBV20-1 and TRBJ2-7; D may be TRBD1 or TRBD2 (5 bases each). V dropped 0 bases and J dropped 3 bases, with 18 bases sitting between them. This CDR3 contains 16 residues. The germline gives CDR1 DFQATT, CDR2 SNEGSKA (reference sequence).

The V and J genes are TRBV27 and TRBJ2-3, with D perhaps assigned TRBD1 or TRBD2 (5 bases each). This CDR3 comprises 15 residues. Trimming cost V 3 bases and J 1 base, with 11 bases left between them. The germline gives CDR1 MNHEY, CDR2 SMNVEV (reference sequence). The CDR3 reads CASSLPGAGTDTQYF. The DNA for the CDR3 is TGTGCCAGCAGTTTGCCCGGGGCCGGCACAGATACGCAGTATTTT.

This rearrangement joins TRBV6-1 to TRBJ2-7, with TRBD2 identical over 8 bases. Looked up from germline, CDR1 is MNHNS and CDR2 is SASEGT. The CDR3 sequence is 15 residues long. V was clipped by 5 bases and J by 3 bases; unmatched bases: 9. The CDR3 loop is CASSSPSGSGYEQYF. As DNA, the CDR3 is TGTGCCAGCAGTTCCCCAAGCGGGAGTGGCTACGAGCAGTACTTC.

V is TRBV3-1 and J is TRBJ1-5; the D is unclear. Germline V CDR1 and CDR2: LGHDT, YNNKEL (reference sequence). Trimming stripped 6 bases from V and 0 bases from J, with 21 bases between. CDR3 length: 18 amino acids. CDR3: CASSPQFCTEYSNQPQHF. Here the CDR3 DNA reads TGTGCCAGCAGTCCGCAATTTTGCACCGAATATAGCAATCAGCCCCAGCATTTT. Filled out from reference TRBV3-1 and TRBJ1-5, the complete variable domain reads DTAVSQTPKYLVTQMGNDKSIKCEQNLGHDTMYWYKQDSKKFLKIMFSYNNKELIINETVPNRFSPKSPDKAHLNLHINSLELGDSAVYFCASSPQFCTEYSNQPQHFGDGTRLSIL.

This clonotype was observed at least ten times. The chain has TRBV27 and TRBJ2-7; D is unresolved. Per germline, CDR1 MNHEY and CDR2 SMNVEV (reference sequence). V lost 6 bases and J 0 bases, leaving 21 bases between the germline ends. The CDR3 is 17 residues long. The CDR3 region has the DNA TGTGCCAGCAGCACCGTAGTTAGCAGAGGTCCCTCCTACGAGCAGTACTTC. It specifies CASSTVVSRGPSYEQYF.

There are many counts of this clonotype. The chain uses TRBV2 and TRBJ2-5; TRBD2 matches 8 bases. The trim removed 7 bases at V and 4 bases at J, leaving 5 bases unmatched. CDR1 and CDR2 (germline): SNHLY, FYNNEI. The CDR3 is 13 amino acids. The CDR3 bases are TGTGCCAGCAAGACGGGAGGGGGAGAGACCCAGTACTTC. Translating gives CASKTGGGETQYF.

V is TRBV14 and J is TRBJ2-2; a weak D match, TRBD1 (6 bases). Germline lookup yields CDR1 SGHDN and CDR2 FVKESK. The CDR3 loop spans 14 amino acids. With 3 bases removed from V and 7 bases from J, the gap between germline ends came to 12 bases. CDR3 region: CASSHTTGIGELFF. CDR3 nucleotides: TGTGCCAGCAGCCATACAACAGGGATCGGGGAGCTGTTTTTT.

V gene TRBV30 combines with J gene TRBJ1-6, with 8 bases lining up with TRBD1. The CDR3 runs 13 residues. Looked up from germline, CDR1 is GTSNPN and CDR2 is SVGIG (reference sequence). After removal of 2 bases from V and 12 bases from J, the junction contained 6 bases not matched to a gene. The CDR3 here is CAWSSNRGLPLHF. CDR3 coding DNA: TGTGCCTGGAGTTCAAACAGGGGGTTACCCCTCCACTTT.

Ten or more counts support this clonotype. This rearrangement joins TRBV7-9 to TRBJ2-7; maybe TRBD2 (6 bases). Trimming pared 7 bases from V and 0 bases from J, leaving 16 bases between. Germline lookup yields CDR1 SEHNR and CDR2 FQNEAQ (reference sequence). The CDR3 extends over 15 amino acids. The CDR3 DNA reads TGTGCCAGCACTCCGCGGGAAGGAATCTCCTACGAGCAGTACTTC. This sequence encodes CASTPREGISYEQYF.

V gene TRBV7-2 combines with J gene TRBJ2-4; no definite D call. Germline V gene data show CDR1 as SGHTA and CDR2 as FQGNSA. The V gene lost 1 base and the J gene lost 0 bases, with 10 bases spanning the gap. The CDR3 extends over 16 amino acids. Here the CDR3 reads CASSLGSPVAKNIQYF. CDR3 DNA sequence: TGTGCCAGCAGCTTAGGGTCGCCCGTAGCCAAAAACATTCAGTACTTC.

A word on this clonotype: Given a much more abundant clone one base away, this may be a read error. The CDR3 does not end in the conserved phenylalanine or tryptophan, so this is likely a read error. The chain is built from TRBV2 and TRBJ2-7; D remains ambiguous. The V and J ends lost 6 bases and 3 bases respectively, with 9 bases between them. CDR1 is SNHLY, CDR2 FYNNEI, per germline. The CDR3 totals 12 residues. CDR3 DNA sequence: TGTGCCAGCAGGGGGTTGGGCTACGAGCAGTACCTC. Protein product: CASRGLGYEQYL.

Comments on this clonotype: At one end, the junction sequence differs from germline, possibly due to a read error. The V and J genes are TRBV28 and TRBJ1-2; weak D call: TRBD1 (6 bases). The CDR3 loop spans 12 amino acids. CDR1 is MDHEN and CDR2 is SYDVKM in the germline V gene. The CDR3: CVSSLTGYGYTF. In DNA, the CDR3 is TGTGTCAGCAGTCTAACAGGGTATGGCTACACCTTC.

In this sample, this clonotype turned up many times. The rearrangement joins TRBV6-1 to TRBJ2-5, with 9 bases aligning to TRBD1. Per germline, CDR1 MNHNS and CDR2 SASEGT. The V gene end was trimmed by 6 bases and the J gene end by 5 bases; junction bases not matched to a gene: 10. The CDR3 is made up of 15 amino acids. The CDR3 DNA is TGTGCCAGCAGGGACCGGGACAGGGAGTACGAGACCCAGTACTTC. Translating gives CASRDRDREYETQYF.

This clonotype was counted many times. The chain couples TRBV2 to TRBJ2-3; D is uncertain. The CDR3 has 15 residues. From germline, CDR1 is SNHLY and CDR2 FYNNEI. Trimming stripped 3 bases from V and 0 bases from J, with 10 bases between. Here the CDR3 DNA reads TGTGCCAGCAGTGATGGCGAAGTGAGCACAGATACGCAGTATTTT. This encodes CASSDGEVSTDTQYF. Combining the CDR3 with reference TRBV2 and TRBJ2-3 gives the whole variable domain EPEVTQTPSHQVTQMGQEVILRCVPISNHLYFYWYRQILGQKVEFLVSFYNNEISEKSEIFDDQFSVERPDGSNFTLKIRSTKLEDSAMYFCASSDGEVSTDTQYFGPGTRLTVL.

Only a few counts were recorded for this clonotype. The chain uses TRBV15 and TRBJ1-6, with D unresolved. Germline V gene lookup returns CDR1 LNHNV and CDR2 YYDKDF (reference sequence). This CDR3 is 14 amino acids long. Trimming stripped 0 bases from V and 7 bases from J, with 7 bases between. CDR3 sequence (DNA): TGTGCCACCAGCAGAGAACTGATAAATTCACCCCTCCACTTT. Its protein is CATSRELINSPLHF. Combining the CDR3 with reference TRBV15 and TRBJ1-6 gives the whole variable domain DAMVIQNPRYQVTQFGKPVTLSCSQTLNHNVMYWYQQKSSQAPKLLFHYYDKDFNNEADTPDNFQSRRPNTSFCFLDIRSPGLGDTAMYLCATSRELINSPLHFGNGTRLTVT.

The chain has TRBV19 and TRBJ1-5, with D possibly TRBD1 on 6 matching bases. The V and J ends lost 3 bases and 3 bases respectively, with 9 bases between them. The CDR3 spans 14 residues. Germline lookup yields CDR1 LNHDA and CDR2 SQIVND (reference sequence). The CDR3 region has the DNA TGTGCCAGTAGTATCAGGGGTCTCAATCAGCCCCAGCATTTT. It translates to CASSIRGLNQPQHF.